This T cell receptor beta chain was recorded in a study of cytomegalovirus exposure and HLA in healthy donors. The CDR3 spans 19 residues. Germline values: CDR1 LGHNA, CDR2 YSLEER. V lost 0 bases to trimming and J lost 0 bases; unmatched junction nucleotides: 10. With 60 Vbeta and 13 Jbeta primers, the PCR was carried out. The data were produced by immunoSEQ multiplex PCR, yet TCRdb's version contains in-frame clones alone and is incomplete. The sample has 110,000 to 150,000 clones, about 80% seen once. The chain has TRBV4-3 and TRBJ2-3; TRBD2 matches at 9 bases. The TCR originated in a woman aged 60-75 years in good health and CMV-seropositive. The sequencing input was PBMCs. The CDR3 reads CASSQDQETSGSSTDTQYF. In nucleotides, the CDR3 is TGCGCCAGCAGCCAAGATCAGGAGACTAGCGGTTCTAGCACAGATACGCAGTATTTT.